This entry concerns a single TCR beta chain. This sample is drawn from a study of blood T cell repertoires in COVID-19. In the study overall: The United States, Italy and Spain provided the acute and convalescent COVID-19 samples. Sources were T cells, B-cell-depleted T cells, or PBMCs; the material itself was cDNA or gDNA.

In the original workflow: Amplifying reference gene primers gave estimates of nucleated cell counts. The table came from immunoSEQ multiplex PCR; TCRdb's copy has only in-frame clones and leaves some out. That table supplies the V and J calls and clone size; D and trimming were determined from the DNA. The table includes roughly 160,000 clones, roughly 81% detected once. The sample was peripheral blood. The TCR comes from a middle-aged man with acute or convalescent COVID-19.

The CDR3 protein is CASSLRFTDTQYF. CDR3 coding DNA: TGTGCCAGCAGTTTGAGGTTCACAGATACGCAGTATTTT. This chain joins TRBV12-3 or TRBV12-4 and TRBJ2-3; D gene ambiguous. Trimming took 3 bases from V and 2 from J, leaving 6 bases between them. This CDR3 spans 13 amino acids.